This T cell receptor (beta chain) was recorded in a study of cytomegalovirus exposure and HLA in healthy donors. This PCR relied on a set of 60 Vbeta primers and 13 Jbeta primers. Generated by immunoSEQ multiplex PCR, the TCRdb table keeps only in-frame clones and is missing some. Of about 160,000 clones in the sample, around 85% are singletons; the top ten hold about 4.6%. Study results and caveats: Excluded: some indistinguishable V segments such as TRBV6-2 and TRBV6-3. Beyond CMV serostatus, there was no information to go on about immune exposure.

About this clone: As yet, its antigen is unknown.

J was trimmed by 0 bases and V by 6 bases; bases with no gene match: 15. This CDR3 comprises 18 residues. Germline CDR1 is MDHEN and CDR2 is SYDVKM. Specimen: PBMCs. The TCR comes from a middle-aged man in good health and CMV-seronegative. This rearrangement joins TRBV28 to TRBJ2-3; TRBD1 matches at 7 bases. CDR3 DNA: TGTGCCAGCAGCCCTAGGACAGGACTTTTTTCTAGCACAGATACGCAGTATTTT. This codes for CASSPRTGLFSSTDTQYF.